What follows describes a single T cell receptor beta chain. Germline V gene data show CDR1 as LGHNT and CDR2 as FRNRAP. The CDR3 covers 15 residues. The trim removed 6 bases at V and 11 bases at J, leaving 17 bases unmatched. This entry comes from a study of blood T cell repertoires in COVID-19. Original processing methods: Estimated nucleated cell counts came from reference gene primer amplification. Sequencing was performed with immunoSEQ multiplex PCR; in TCRdb, only in-frame clones are kept and a portion is missing. The V and J calls and clone size come from that table; D and trimming were worked out from the DNA. The table shows about 15,000 clones, with around 75% occurring only once.

This chain joins TRBV12-5 and TRBJ1-1, with 8 bases lining up with TRBD1. The origin of this receptor is a man aged 55 to 70 with acute or convalescent COVID-19. The sample was peripheral blood. The DNA of the CDR3 is TGTGCTAGTGGCATTCAAACCGGACAGGGCGTGAGTGCTTTCTTT. This codes for CASGIQTGQGVSAFF. The full variable domain, completed using reference TRBV12-5 and TRBJ1-1, is DARVTQTPRHKVTEMGQEVTMRCQPILGHNTVFWYRQTMMQGLELLAYFRNRAPLDDSGMPKDRFSAEMPDATLATLKIQPSEPRDSAVYFCASGIQTGQGVSAFFGQGTRLTVV.